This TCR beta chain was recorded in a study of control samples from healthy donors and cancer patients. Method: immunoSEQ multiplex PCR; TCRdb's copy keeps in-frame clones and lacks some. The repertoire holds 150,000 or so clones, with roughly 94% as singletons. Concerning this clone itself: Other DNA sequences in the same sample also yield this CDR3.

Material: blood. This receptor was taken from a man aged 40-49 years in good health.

Here the CDR3 DNA reads TGCAGTGCAAGGACTGGAAACACCATATATTTT. It encodes CSARTGNTIYF. The chain recombines TRBV20-1 with TRBJ1-3; D is unclear. Trimming cost V 6 bases and J 2 bases, with 5 bases left between them. The CDR3 is 11 amino acids. Germline CDR1 is DFQATT and CDR2 is SNEGSKA (reference sequence).